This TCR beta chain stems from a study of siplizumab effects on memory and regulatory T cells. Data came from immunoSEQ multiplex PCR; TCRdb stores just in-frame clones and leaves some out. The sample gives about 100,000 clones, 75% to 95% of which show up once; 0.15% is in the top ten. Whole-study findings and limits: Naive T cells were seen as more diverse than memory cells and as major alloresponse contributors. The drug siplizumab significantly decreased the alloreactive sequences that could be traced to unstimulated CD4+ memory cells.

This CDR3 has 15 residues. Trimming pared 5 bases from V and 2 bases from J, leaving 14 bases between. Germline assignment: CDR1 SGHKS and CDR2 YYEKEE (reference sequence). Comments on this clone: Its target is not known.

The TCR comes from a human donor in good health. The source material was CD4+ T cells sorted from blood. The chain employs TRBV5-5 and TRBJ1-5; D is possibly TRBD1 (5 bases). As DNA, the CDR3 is TGTGCCAGCAGTTGGGACCCTGAGGGCAATCAGCCCCAGCATTTT. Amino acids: CASSWDPEGNQPQHF.